Each of the 5 T cell receptor beta chains below was sequenced from the same sample in a study of T-cell memory formation after mild COVID-19. From the 5' RACE reads, TCRdb called clonotypes with MiXCR, one entry per CDR3 protein. The sample has some 160,000 distinct CDR3 sequences, roughly 13% seen once. Specimen: PBMCs or a T cell subset sorted from them (not recorded which). The receptors come from a man between 18 and 29 years old who had mild COVID-19 (a few samples of this study predate the infection). Cell type and time point are not known.

This clonotype was seen repeatedly, ten times or more. An end of the junction does not agree with germline; a read error may underlie this. V is TRBV7-7 and J is TRBJ1-1; 8 nucleotides align to TRBD1. Germline V gene sequence: CDR1 SSHAT, CDR2 FNYEAQ (reference sequence). The CDR3 has 14 amino acids. CDR3 region: CASSLSTGDTEAFF. CDR3 nucleotides: TGTGCTAGCAGCTTATCGACAGGGGACACTGAAGCTTTCTTT.

V and J are TRBV5-5 and TRBJ2-1; 11 nucleotides match TRBD2. This CDR3 has 15 residues. With V trimmed by 5 bases and J by 3 bases, 4 bases remained unmatched. CDR1 is SGHKS, CDR2 YYEKEE, per germline (reference sequence). CDR3 DNA: TGTGCCAGCAGACAGGGACTAGCGGACTACAATGAGCAGTTCTTC. Translated: CASRQGLADYNEQFF.

This clonotype came up a few times. Here the CDR3 reads CASGDSNTGELFF. DNA for the CDR3: TGTGCCAGCGGGGATTCGAACACCGGGGAGCTGTTTTTT. The chain joins TRBV25-1 to TRBJ2-2; D not resolved. This CDR3 contains 13 residues. CDR1 is MGHDK, CDR2 SYGVNS, per germline. The germline V and J ends were trimmed by 8 bases and 0 bases, with 7 bases remaining between them.

This clonotype was seen a handful of times. In nucleotides, the CDR3 is TGTGCCAGCGGGAAGGAGTACTATTCACCCCTCCACTTT. Translating gives CASGKEYYSPLHF. The chain links TRBV6-2 or TRBV6-3 to TRBJ1-6; no reliable D call. V was clipped by 8 bases and J by 8 bases, with 13 bases between them. Per germline, CDR1 MNHEY and CDR2 SVGEGT. The CDR3 extends over 13 amino acids.

This chain connects TRBV10-3 to TRBJ2-6; the D gene could be TRBD1 or TRBD2 (5 bases each). In germline, CDR1 is ENHRY, CDR2 SYGVKD. V lost 7 bases and J 2 bases, leaving 18 bases between the germline ends. The CDR3 runs 17 residues. DNA of the CDR3: TGTGCCATCACCCAAGGACTTGGGGGTACTGGGGCCAACGTCCTGACTTTC. This gives the protein CAITQGLGGTGANVLTF.